The entry below gives a single T cell receptor beta chain sequence along with its context. Its antigen remains unidentified. This CDR3 comprises 15 residues. Germline loops: CDR1 SGHTA, CDR2 FQGTGA. Trimming took off 1 base at V and 0 bases at J, with 9 bases between the two ends. This specimen comes from a study of cytomegalovirus exposure and HLA in healthy donors. Both 60 Vbeta primers and 13 Jbeta primers went into the PCR. Libraries were prepared by immunoSEQ multiplex PCR; TCRdb keeps only in-frame clonotypes and omits some of them. This table lists 150,000 to 200,000 clones. General observations from the study: A later analysis linked a missense variant in DCLRE1C to the trimming of TCR beta V and J genes.

The sequence came from a woman under 30 in good health and CMV-seropositive. The sample comprised PBMCs. The V gene is TRBV7-3, the J gene TRBJ2-5; D might be TRBD1 (6 bases). The CDR3 DNA follows: TGTGCCAGCAGCTTAATGGGGACAAACCAAGAGACCCAGTACTTC. It yields the protein CASSLMGTNQETQYF.